Listed here are 6 T cell receptor beta chains from one sample, sequenced in a study of patients and donors after allogeneic stem cell transplantation. One entry per CDR3 protein results from TCRdb running MiXCR on the RT-PCR reads. The repertoire holds 400,000 to 450,000 distinct CDR3 sequences, with about a sixth as singletons. Sequencing used blood, either unsorted or a sorted T cell fraction (not recorded which). Receptors were obtained from a human donor who was either an allogeneic HSCT recipient or a stem cell or donor lymphocyte infusion donor (not recorded which). It is not recorded whose cells these are; they may come from a transplant donor.

This clonotype occurred a few times. This sequence joins TRBV9 and TRBJ2-5; D gene ambiguous. The germline V and J ends were trimmed by 0 bases and 2 bases, with 8 bases remaining between them. The CDR3 runs 14 residues. Germline V CDR1 and CDR2: SGDLS, YYNGEE. The DNA for the CDR3 is TGTGCCAGCAGCGTAGGAGTGCGGCAAGAGACCCAGTACTTC. Amino acid sequence: CASSVGVRQETQYF.

The V and J genes are TRBV20-1 and TRBJ2-7; D may correspond to TRBD1 or TRBD2 (5 bases each). V was shortened by 7 bases and J by 2 bases, with 21 bases between the two germline ends. This CDR3 spans 15 amino acids. CDR1 is DFQATT, CDR2 SNEGSKA, per germline (reference sequence). The CDR3 loop is CSVPGHSLGTYEQYF. In nucleotides, the CDR3 is TGCAGTGTTCCCGGACATAGCCTCGGGACCTACGAGCAGTACTTC.

The CDR3 sequence is CASSGGYEQFF. In DNA, the CDR3 is TGTGCCAGCAGTGGGGGATATGAGCAGTTCTTC. This chain links TRBV28 with TRBJ2-1, with D perhaps assigned TRBD1 or TRBD2 (5 bases each). The CDR3 extends over 11 amino acids. Germline CDR1 reads MDHEN; CDR2 reads SYDVKM. Trimming pared 5 bases from V and 8 bases from J, leaving 7 bases between.

The rearrangement uses TRBV19 and TRBJ2-7; 7 bases map to TRBD2. This CDR3 has 15 amino acids. The J segment lost 2 bases and the V segment lost 5 bases, leaving 9 bases of the junction unmatched. Germline V CDR1 and CDR2: LNHDA, SQIVND (reference sequence). Written as DNA, the CDR3 is TGTGCCAGTAGTCGGGAGGCTAGCGGAACCTACGAGCAGTACTTC. Protein product: CASSREASGTYEQYF.

The rearrangement joins TRBV10-3 to TRBJ1-1; D gene uncertain. Germline loops: CDR1 ENHRY, CDR2 SYGVKD. The V end lost 4 bases, the J end lost 2 bases, and 5 bases lay between the germline ends. This CDR3 spans 12 amino acids. The CDR3 DNA sequence: TGTGCCATCAGTGGACAAAACACTGAAGCTTTCTTT. As protein: CAISGQNTEAFF.

This clonotype was detected only once. V gene TRBV5-1 combines with J gene TRBJ1-5; no reliable D call. Germline V CDR1 and CDR2: SGHRS, YFSETQ. Deletions cut 1 base from V and 5 bases from J, with 10 bases between. The CDR3 totals 14 residues. The CDR3 DNA reads as TGCGCCAGCAGCTTGTGGTATTGGGATCAGCCCCAGCATTTT. This codes for CASSLWYWDQPQHF.